This T cell receptor beta chain was identified during a study of control samples from healthy donors and cancer patients. Only in-frame clones appear in the TCRdb table, and some are missing; sequencing was by immunoSEQ multiplex PCR. The sample yields about 99,000 clones, around 89% seen once. Trimming cost V 2 bases and J 2 bases, with 14 bases left between them. The CDR3 extends over 16 amino acids. In germline, CDR1 is SGHAT, CDR2 FQNNGV. The clonotype originates from a man in his 60s with lung cancer. The sequencing input was PBMCs. The chain uses TRBV11-2 and TRBJ2-3; D not resolved. CDR3: CASSLTRTANTDTQYF. In nucleotides, the CDR3 is TGTGCCAGCAGCTTAACCCGAACAGCAAACACAGATACGCAGTATTTT.